The 6 T cell receptor beta chains listed next were all sequenced from one sample in a study of early T cells in non-severe SARS-CoV-2 infection (dated by TCRdb to the early 2020s). The receptor library was made with 5' RACE. Instrument used: NextSeq 500. The public reads were run again by TCRdb, first through fastp at Q25 and then through MiXCR, and only productive beta chains were kept. Each entry merges the rows of one CDR3 protein and shows their most common DNA and genes. The sample table holds about 90,000 distinct CDR3 sequences, of which around 14% were seen once. The ten largest account for roughly 6.4% of the sample. Sequencing input: whole blood. The receptor set was obtained from an adult who was a healthcare worker with PCR-confirmed SARS-CoV-2 infection or an uninfected control (not recorded which).

The chain employs TRBV28 and TRBJ2-7; the match to TRBD1 covers 9 bases. Trimming took 4 bases from V and 0 from J; bases not matched to a gene: 4. This CDR3 has 15 amino acids. The germline V gene has CDR1 MDHEN and CDR2 SYDVKM. Written as DNA, the CDR3 is TGTGCCAGCAGTTCACAGGGGGCTGCCTCCTACGAGCAGTACTTC. This codes for CASSSQGAASYEQYF.

This clonotype was observed a handful of times. The V call is TRBV7-8, the J call TRBJ2-6; D perhaps matches TRBD2 (6 bases). This CDR3 has 20 amino acids. The V gene's germline CDR1 is SGHVS and CDR2 FQNEAQ. Trimming removed 5 bases at V and 0 bases at J, with 23 bases between. In DNA, the CDR3 is TGTGCCAGCAGCCCTAGGGCGGGGTCCCCAACCCCCTCTGGGGCCAACGTCCTGACTTTC. This translates into CASSPRAGSPTPSGANVLTF.

The chain recombines TRBV12-3 or TRBV12-4 with TRBJ2-7, with D unresolved. Trimming stripped 4 bases from V and 5 bases from J, with 9 bases between. CDR3 length equals 12 residues. The DNA of the CDR3 is TGTGCCAGCAGTTCCACCTTCCACGAGCAGTACTTC. It translates to CASSSTFHEQYF.

The rearrangement uses TRBV29-1 and TRBJ2-7; 11 nucleotides match TRBD2. The germline V gene encodes CDR1 SQVTM and CDR2 ANQGSEA. CDR3 length equals 15 residues. Losses at the gene ends were 6 bases for V and 4 bases for J; bases not matched to a gene: 11. CDR3 protein: CSVLPSVAGGYEQYF. The CDR3 bases are TGCAGCGTACTCCCGTCGGTAGCGGGAGGGTACGAGCAGTACTTC.

The chain links TRBV27 to TRBJ2-6, with D possibly TRBD1 on 5 matching bases. Germline V gene data show CDR1 as MNHEY and CDR2 as SMNVEV (reference sequence). V was cut by 5 bases and J by 0 bases, with 17 bases left in between. This CDR3 region has 18 residues. DNA for the CDR3: TGTGCCAGCAGTCCCAGGGTCTTACCACTCTCTGGGGCCAACGTCCTGACTTTC. Translated: CASSPRVLPLSGANVLTF.

The chain joins TRBV6-5 to TRBJ1-1; no clear D gene. Germline V lookup: CDR1 MNHEY, CDR2 SVGAGI. The CDR3 consists of 16 residues. V was shortened by 3 bases and J by 3 bases, with 17 bases between the two germline ends. The CDR3 is CASSYVFGSVDTEAFF. The CDR3 DNA is TGTGCCAGCAGTTATGTTTTCGGGTCGGTAGACACTGAAGCTTTCTTT.